This T cell receptor (beta chain) was retrieved from a study of response to subunit inactivated influenza vaccine. MiXCR, applied by TCRdb to the RT-PCR reads, yields one record per CDR3 protein. The repertoire has about 500,000 distinct CDR3 sequences, approximately 16% of them found once; the top ten carry about 3%. General study points: It was suggested by the authors that few new T cells are recruited by each seasonal influenza vaccination.

The CDR3 length is 15 residues. Germline CDR1 reads SGDLS; CDR2 reads YYNGEE. The junction had 5 bases not matched to a gene; V was cut back by 4 bases and J by 5 bases. This clonotype was seen more than once but under ten times. Its antigen remains unknown. The sequenced sample was CD4+ T cells sorted from PBMCs, obtained about 24 months after vaccination. The chain carries TRBV9 and TRBJ2-4; 11 bases are a match to TRBD2. This receptor was obtained from a man aged 45 to 70 who received an inactivated influenza vaccine. The CDR3 bases are TGTGCCAGCAGCCCCCAACTAGCGGGGGAAAACATTCAGTACTTC. Its translation is CASSPQLAGENIQYF.